The 2 T cell receptor beta chains below were found in one sample sequenced in a study of blood T cell repertoires in COVID-19. Sequencing used immunoSEQ multiplex PCR; TCRdb keeps in-frame clones, though not all of them. The sample contains almost 250,000 clones, approximately 86% of which appear only once. The specimen sequenced was peripheral blood. The receptors were sampled from a woman between 55 and 75 years old who had recovered from COVID-19.

The chain couples TRBV5-1 to TRBJ2-1; 8 nucleotides agree with TRBD1. The trim removed 0 bases at V and 8 bases at J, leaving 10 bases unmatched. The CDR3 covers 16 residues. The germline CDR1 and CDR2 sequences are SGHRS and YFSETQ. The CDR3 region has the DNA TGCGCCAGCAGCTTGGATGGTTGGACAGGGTCCCATGAGCAGTTCTTC. Translation: CASSLDGWTGSHEQFF.

The chain uses TRBV7-8 and TRBJ2-2; the match to TRBD2 covers 16 bases. Germline values: CDR1 SGHVS, CDR2 FQNEAQ. Germline trimming cut 5 bases from V and 4 bases from J; bases unmatched to any gene: 7. The CDR3 runs 18 residues. In nucleotides, the CDR3 is TGTGCCAGCAGCCGCGTTGGGACTAGCGGGGGGGGCACCGGGGAGCTGTTTTTT. It is translated as CASSRVGTSGGGTGELFF.